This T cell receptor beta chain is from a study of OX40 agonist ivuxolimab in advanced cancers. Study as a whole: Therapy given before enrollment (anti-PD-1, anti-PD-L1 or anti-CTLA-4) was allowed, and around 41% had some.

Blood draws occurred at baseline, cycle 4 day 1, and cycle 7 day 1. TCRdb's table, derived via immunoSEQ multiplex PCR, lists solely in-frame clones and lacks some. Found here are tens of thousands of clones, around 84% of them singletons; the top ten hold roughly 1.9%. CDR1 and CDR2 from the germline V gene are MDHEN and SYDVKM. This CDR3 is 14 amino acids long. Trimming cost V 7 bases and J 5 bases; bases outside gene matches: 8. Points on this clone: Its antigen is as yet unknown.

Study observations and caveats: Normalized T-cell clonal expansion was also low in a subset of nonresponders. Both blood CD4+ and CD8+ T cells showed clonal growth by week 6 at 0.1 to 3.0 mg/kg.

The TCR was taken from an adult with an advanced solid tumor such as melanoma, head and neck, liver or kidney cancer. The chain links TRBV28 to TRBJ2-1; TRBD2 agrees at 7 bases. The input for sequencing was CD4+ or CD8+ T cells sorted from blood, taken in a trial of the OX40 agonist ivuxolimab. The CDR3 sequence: CASTMASGNNEQFF. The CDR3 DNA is TGTGCCAGCACCATGGCTAGCGGTAACAATGAGCAGTTCTTC.